This is a list of T cell receptor beta chains from one sample in a study of vaccination effects on CD4 cells after COVID-19. Sequencing used immunoSEQ multiplex PCR; TCRdb keeps in-frame clones, though not all of them. The table lists fewer than 30,000 clones, approximately 64% of them singletons. These receptors are not linked to any known antigen. The sample here was CD4+ T cells from PBMCs cultured with HCoV-OC43 spike peptides, taken before COVID-19 vaccination. The receptors come from a human donor who received a COVID-19 vaccine. CDR3s leave out the opening cysteine and the closing phenylalanine or tryptophan.

V gene: TRBV5-6
CDR3 protein: ASSSTGQGNTEAF

V gene: TRBV7-8
CDR3 protein: ASSYSGQNNQPQH

V gene: TRBV20-1
CDR3 protein: SASRSGRPRYEQF

V gene: TRBV7-7
CDR3 protein: ASSSGRTIAYNEQF

V gene: TRBV6-1
CDR3 protein: ASSERYEQF

V gene: TRBV5-1
CDR3 protein: ASSLGLGTEAF

V gene: TRBV5-1
CDR3 protein: ASSLVQGRYYGYT

V gene: TRBV27
CDR3 protein: ASSLSTGGNQPQH

V gene: TRBV9
CDR3 protein: ASSVDLAGSLGTQY

V gene: TRBV18
CDR3 protein: ASSPLQGAGTEAF

V gene: TRBV5-1
CDR3 protein: ASSEPARDSGYGYT

V gene: TRBV7-7
CDR3 protein: ASSTGRGAKETQY

V gene: TRBV9
CDR3 protein: ASSGGSGTSYSSYEQY